The rows below give T cell receptor beta chains drawn from one sample of a study of blood T cell repertoires in COVID-19. Method: immunoSEQ multiplex PCR; TCRdb's copy keeps in-frame clones and lacks some. This repertoire shows hundreds of thousands of clones, approximately 90% found once; its top ten account for 0.8% to 1%. Sequencing input: peripheral blood. The receptors come from a man between 60 and 70 years old with COVID-19, enrolled during active disease. The CDR3 runs from the conserved cysteine through the conserved F or W. The D gene is left open where the match is weak. Rows may omit the clone size; those that give it use once, few, many or a size class.

clone size: .; V gene: TRBV4-3; J gene: TRBJ1-3; D gene: .; CDR3 DNA: TGCGCCAGCAGCGCACAGGGAATGGGGTCTGGAAACACCATATATTTT; CDR3 protein: CASSAQGMGSGNTIYF
clone size: .; V gene: TRBV3-1/TRBV3-2; J gene: TRBJ2-3; D gene: .; CDR3 DNA: TGTGCCAGCAGCCAAGGCGCCGGGCTAGCGACAGATACGCAGTATTTT; CDR3 protein: CASSQGAGLATDTQYF
clone size: .; V gene: TRBV30; J gene: TRBJ2-6; D gene: .; CDR3 DNA: TGTGCCTGGAGTGTACCTCGAGGGGGGGCCAACGTCCTGACTTTC; CDR3 protein: CAWSVPRGGANVLTF
clone size: .; V gene: TRBV9; J gene: TRBJ1-2; D gene: TRBD1; CDR3 DNA: TGTGCCAGCAGCGGTGCCGGGACAGGGGAAGATAGTGGCTACACCTTC; CDR3 protein: CASSGAGTGEDSGYTF
clone size: .; V gene: TRBV14; J gene: TRBJ2-1; D gene: .; CDR3 DNA: TGTGCCAGCAGCCAACTGGGGCTACCCTCCTACAATGAGCAGTTCTTC; CDR3 protein: CASSQLGLPSYNEQFF
clone size: .; V gene: TRBV5-1; J gene: TRBJ2-3; D gene: .; CDR3 DNA: TGCGCCAGCAGCTTGTGGGGGCAAGGCACAGATACGCAGTATTTT; CDR3 protein: CASSLWGQGTDTQYF
clone size: .; V gene: TRBV9; J gene: TRBJ2-1; D gene: TRBD1; CDR3 DNA: TGTGCCAGCAGCGTAGCTGGACAGGGGGGATTTAGGAGGAATGAGCAGTTCTTC; CDR3 protein: CASSVAGQGGFRRNEQFF
clone size: .; V gene: TRBV3-1/TRBV3-2; J gene: TRBJ2-1; D gene: .; CDR3 DNA: TGTGCCAGCAGCCAAGTGTCCTATGAGCAGTTCTTC; CDR3 protein: CASSQVSYEQFF
clone size: .; V gene: TRBV29-1; J gene: TRBJ1-2; D gene: TRBD1; CDR3 DNA: TGCAGCGTTGAAGGGGGACAGGCGAACTATGGCTACACCTTC; CDR3 protein: CSVEGGQANYGYTF
clone size: .; V gene: TRBV25-1; J gene: TRBJ1-6; D gene: .; CDR3 DNA: TGTGCCAGCAGTACCAGGGGCCGCTCCTATAATTCACCCCTCCACTTT; CDR3 protein: CASSTRGRSYNSPLHF
clone size: .; V gene: TRBV2; J gene: TRBJ1-2; D gene: .; CDR3 DNA: TGTGCCAGCAGTGACCCCCCCGGGGTCTGGACCTTC; CDR3 protein: CASSDPPGVWTF
clone size: .; V gene: TRBV29-1; J gene: TRBJ2-7; D gene: TRBD2; CDR3 DNA: TGCAGCGTTGAGGTAGCGGGGTACGAGCAGTACTTC; CDR3 protein: CSVEVAGYEQYF
clone size: .; V gene: TRBV7-9; J gene: TRBJ2-2; D gene: TRBD1; CDR3 DNA: TGTGCCAGCAGCTCCCGACAGGGGAGCGGCACCGGGGAGCTGTTTTTT; CDR3 protein: CASSSRQGSGTGELFF
clone size: .; V gene: TRBV15; J gene: TRBJ1-1; D gene: .; CDR3 DNA: TGTGCCACCTCCAGTGGCCTATGGGAACTCTCTAAAGGGGACACTGAAGCTTTCTTT; CDR3 protein: CATSSGLWELSKGDTEAFF
clone size: .; V gene: TRBV4-1; J gene: TRBJ2-7; D gene: .; CDR3 DNA: TGCGCCAGCAGCCTGGGGCTGGTCTACGAGCAGTACTTC; CDR3 protein: CASSLGLVYEQYF
clone size: .; V gene: TRBV19; J gene: TRBJ2-1; D gene: TRBD2; CDR3 DNA: TGTGCCAGTAGTGCTAGCGGGGGTTTTAGCTCCTACAATGAGCAGTTCTTC; CDR3 protein: CASSASGGFSSYNEQFF
clone size: .; V gene: TRBV5-1; J gene: TRBJ2-1; D gene: TRBD2; CDR3 DNA: TGCGCCAGCAGCCCGCTTACTAGCGGGGGGGCCATGGAGCAGTTCTTC; CDR3 protein: CASSPLTSGGAMEQFF
clone size: .; V gene: TRBV7-2; J gene: TRBJ1-2; D gene: TRBD1; CDR3 DNA: TGTGCCAGCAGCGGAAACCTAGGGACAGGGGAATATGGCTACACCTTC; CDR3 protein: CASSGNLGTGEYGYTF
clone size: .; V gene: TRBV5-1; J gene: TRBJ1-1; D gene: .; CDR3 DNA: TGCGCCAGCAGCTTGGTTCCGCAGGGCCAGGGTAGGACTGAAGCTTTCTTT; CDR3 protein: CASSLVPQGQGRTEAFF
clone size: once; V gene: TRBV5-1; J gene: TRBJ2-7; D gene: TRBD1; CDR3 DNA: TGCGCCAGCAGCCCGGGGGACAGGGACTCCTACGAGCAGTACTTC; CDR3 protein: CASSPGDRDSYEQYF
clone size: .; V gene: TRBV3-1/TRBV3-2; J gene: TRBJ1-1; D gene: TRBD1; CDR3 DNA: TGTGCCAGCAGCCAGAGGGGGCAGGGCACTGAAGCTTTCTTT; CDR3 protein: CASSQRGQGTEAFF
clone size: .; V gene: TRBV12-5; J gene: TRBJ1-2; D gene: TRBD1; CDR3 DNA: TGTGCTAGTGGTTTGGGGAACAGGGGCCGTTATGGCTACACCTTC; CDR3 protein: CASGLGNRGRYGYTF
clone size: once; V gene: TRBV6-5; J gene: TRBJ1-1; D gene: TRBD1; CDR3 DNA: TGTGCCAGCAGTCTCAGGGGGCGCGGGTACACTGAAGCTTTCTTT; CDR3 protein: CASSLRGRGYTEAFF
clone size: once; V gene: TRBV7-8; J gene: TRBJ1-4; D gene: TRBD1; CDR3 DNA: TGTGCCAGCAGCTCAAGGGGACAGGGGATAACTAATGAAAAACTGTTTTTT; CDR3 protein: CASSSRGQGITNEKLFF
clone size: .; V gene: TRBV6-5; J gene: TRBJ1-1; D gene: .; CDR3 DNA: TGTGCCAGCGGTCCCCGGGACACTGAAGCTTTCTTT; CDR3 protein: CASGPRDTEAFF
clone size: .; V gene: TRBV6-1; J gene: TRBJ1-2; D gene: .; CDR3 DNA: TGTGCCAGCAGTGACCCCGGGGGAATTTCCTATGTCTACACCTTC; CDR3 protein: CASSDPGGISYVYTF
clone size: .; V gene: TRBV18; J gene: TRBJ2-2; D gene: .; CDR3 DNA: TGTGCCAGCTCCCCACTCGGACAAAACACCGGGGAGCTGTTTTTT; CDR3 protein: CASSPLGQNTGELFF
clone size: .; V gene: TRBV24-1; J gene: TRBJ2-7; D gene: TRBD1; CDR3 DNA: TGTGCCACCAGTCATCCCGACAGGGTCTACGAGCAGTACTTC; CDR3 protein: CATSHPDRVYEQYF
clone size: .; V gene: TRBV6-1; J gene: TRBJ2-7; D gene: .; CDR3 DNA: TGTGCCAGCAGCCCCGCCAGTTACGAGCAGTACTTC; CDR3 protein: CASSPASYEQYF
clone size: .; V gene: TRBV7-9; J gene: TRBJ2-3; D gene: TRBD2; CDR3 DNA: TGTGCCACCAGTTTAGCGGGAGTAGGGGATACGCAGTATTTT; CDR3 protein: CATSLAGVGDTQYF
clone size: .; V gene: TRBV7-9; J gene: TRBJ2-2; D gene: .; CDR3 DNA: TGTGCCAGCAGCTTAAAACGGGAGACCGGGGAGCTGTTTTTT; CDR3 protein: CASSLKRETGELFF
clone size: .; V gene: TRBV14; J gene: TRBJ2-6; D gene: TRBD1; CDR3 DNA: TGTGCCAGCAGCCCTCAGACAGGGTGGGCTCCCGTCCTGACTTTC; CDR3 protein: CASSPQTGWAPVLTF
clone size: .; V gene: TRBV5-1; J gene: TRBJ2-1; D gene: .; CDR3 DNA: TGCGCCAGCAGCCCCAGTCACGCGGGGAGATACAATGAGCAGTTCTTC; CDR3 protein: CASSPSHAGRYNEQFF
clone size: .; V gene: TRBV2; J gene: TRBJ2-2; D gene: .; CDR3 DNA: TGTGCCAGCAAATCCACAGCCCCATCGAACACCGGGGAGCTGTTTTTT; CDR3 protein: CASKSTAPSNTGELFF
clone size: .; V gene: TRBV29-1; J gene: TRBJ1-1; D gene: .; CDR3 DNA: TGCAGCGTTGACAAGGGACAAATGAACACTGAAGCTTTCTTT; CDR3 protein: CSVDKGQMNTEAFF
clone size: .; V gene: TRBV9; J gene: TRBJ2-1; D gene: TRBD2; CDR3 DNA: TGTGCCAGCAGCCCGTTTGAAGCTAGCGGGGGTCGTACGGAGCAGTTCTTC; CDR3 protein: CASSPFEASGGRTEQFF
clone size: .; V gene: TRBV7-9; J gene: TRBJ2-1; D gene: TRBD2; CDR3 DNA: TGTGCCAGCAGCTTACGGACTAGCGGGGGCAATGAGCAGTTCTTC; CDR3 protein: CASSLRTSGGNEQFF
clone size: .; V gene: TRBV15; J gene: TRBJ1-5; D gene: .; CDR3 DNA: TGTGCCACCAGCAGAGAGCGGTCGTGGAACAGGGTTAACAATCAGCCCCAGCATTTT; CDR3 protein: CATSRERSWNRVNNQPQHF
clone size: .; V gene: TRBV13; J gene: TRBJ1-1; D gene: TRBD1; CDR3 DNA: TGTGCCAGCAGCCCAACAGGGGGCAAATTTGGGACTGAAGCTTTCTTT; CDR3 protein: CASSPTGGKFGTEAFF
clone size: .; V gene: TRBV28; J gene: TRBJ1-5; D gene: .; CDR3 DNA: TGTGCCAGCAGTTTGGTTGATATGACAGTCAATCAGCCCCAGCATTTT; CDR3 protein: CASSLVDMTVNQPQHF
clone size: .; V gene: TRBV5-4; J gene: TRBJ1-4; D gene: TRBD1; CDR3 DNA: TGTGCCAGCAGCTCGGACAGGGGCTCGGCTAATGAAAAACTGTTTTTT; CDR3 protein: CASSSDRGSANEKLFF
clone size: .; V gene: TRBV30; J gene: TRBJ1-2; D gene: TRBD1; CDR3 DNA: TGTGCCGTGGTTCGACAGGGCGCGAGGGGCTACACCTTC; CDR3 protein: CAVVRQGARGYTF
clone size: .; V gene: TRBV28; J gene: TRBJ2-7; D gene: TRBD1; CDR3 DNA: TGTGCCAGCAGTTTCCCTGGGGACAGGGCCTACGAGCAGTACTTC; CDR3 protein: CASSFPGDRAYEQYF
clone size: .; V gene: TRBV7-9; J gene: TRBJ1-4; D gene: TRBD1; CDR3 DNA: TGTGCCAGCAGCCCCGGGACAGTAGGTGAAAAACTGTTTTTT; CDR3 protein: CASSPGTVGEKLFF
clone size: few; V gene: TRBV27; J gene: TRBJ2-1; D gene: .; CDR3 DNA: TGTGCCAGCAGTTTATCTTCCATACGGGTCACGTACAATGAGCAGTTCTTC; CDR3 protein: CASSLSSIRVTYNEQFF
clone size: .; V gene: TRBV7-9; J gene: TRBJ1-3; D gene: TRBD1; CDR3 DNA: TGTGCCAGCAGCTTCGGCGGGACAGGAGGAAACACCATATATTTT; CDR3 protein: CASSFGGTGGNTIYF
clone size: .; V gene: TRBV10-3; J gene: TRBJ1-2; D gene: .; CDR3 DNA: TGTGCCATCAGTGATCCCTCGCCACAGGGTAACTATGGCTACACCTTC; CDR3 protein: CAISDPSPQGNYGYTF
clone size: .; V gene: TRBV29-1; J gene: TRBJ2-7; D gene: TRBD1; CDR3 DNA: TGCAGCGTACTATCGGGACAGGGGACCTACGAGCAGTACTTC; CDR3 protein: CSVLSGQGTYEQYF
clone size: .; V gene: TRBV7-9; J gene: TRBJ1-1; D gene: .; CDR3 DNA: TGTGCCAGCAGCCTCCGAGAGTATTCTGAAGCTTTCTTT; CDR3 protein: CASSLREYSEAFF
clone size: few; V gene: TRBV19; J gene: TRBJ1-1; D gene: .; CDR3 DNA: TGTGCCAGTAGTATCCAGGCCTCCGTGAACACTGAAGCTTTCTTT; CDR3 protein: CASSIQASVNTEAFF